The text below deals with one TCR beta chain. Here immunoSEQ multiplex PCR was the method, and the copy in TCRdb shows in-frame clones only, minus some. This table has 2,500,000 or so clones, 80% to 95% appearing once. The sample belongs to a study of shared clonotypes between healthy human individuals. The healthy adult donors were HIV-negative and reported no recent acute infections or vaccinations. Investigators divided CD4+ cells into CD45RA+ naive and CD45RA-negative memory subsets. Germline loops: CDR1 SGDLS, CDR2 YYNGEE. Deletions cut 3 bases from V and 7 bases from J, with 14 bases between. The CDR3 has 13 residues.

The clonotype was recovered from a young man in good health. Some clones in this sample may be carry-over from other donors' samples. Sequenced input: naive CD4+ T cells from PBMCs. Sample subset: CD45RA+ positively selected. This rearrangement joins TRBV9 to TRBJ2-7; D unclear. The CDR3 protein is CASSASPFREQYF. For the CDR3, the DNA is TGTGCCAGCAGCGCCTCGCCTTTTCGGGAGCAGTACTTC.